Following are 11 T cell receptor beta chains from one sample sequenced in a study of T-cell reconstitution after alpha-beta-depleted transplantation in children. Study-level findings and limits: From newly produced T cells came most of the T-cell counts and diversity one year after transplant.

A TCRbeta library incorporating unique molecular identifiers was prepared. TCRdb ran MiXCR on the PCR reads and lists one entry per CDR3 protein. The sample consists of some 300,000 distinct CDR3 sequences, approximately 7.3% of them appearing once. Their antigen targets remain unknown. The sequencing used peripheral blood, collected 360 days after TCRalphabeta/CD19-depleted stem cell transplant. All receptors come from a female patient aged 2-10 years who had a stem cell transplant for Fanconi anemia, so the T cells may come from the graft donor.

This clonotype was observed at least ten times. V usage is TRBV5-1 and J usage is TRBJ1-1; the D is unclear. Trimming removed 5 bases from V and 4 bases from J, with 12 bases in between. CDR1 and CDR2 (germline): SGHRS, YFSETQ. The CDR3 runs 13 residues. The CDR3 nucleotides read TGCGCCAGCAGGGAAGCCGCTCCCACTGAAGCTTTCTTT. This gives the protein CASREAAPTEAFF.

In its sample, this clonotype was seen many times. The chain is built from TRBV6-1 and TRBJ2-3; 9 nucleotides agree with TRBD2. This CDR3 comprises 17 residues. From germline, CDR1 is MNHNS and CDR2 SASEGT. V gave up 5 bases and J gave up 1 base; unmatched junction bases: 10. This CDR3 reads CASSPLARLAGTDTQYF. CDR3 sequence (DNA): TGTGCCAGCAGTCCGTTAGCCAGACTAGCGGGCACAGATACGCAGTATTTT.

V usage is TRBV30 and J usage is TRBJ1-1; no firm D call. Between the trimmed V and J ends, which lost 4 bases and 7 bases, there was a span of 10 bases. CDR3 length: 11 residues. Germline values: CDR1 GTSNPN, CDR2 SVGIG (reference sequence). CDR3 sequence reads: CAWNRKGEAFF. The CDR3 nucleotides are TGTGCCTGGAACCGTAAGGGTGAAGCTTTCTTT. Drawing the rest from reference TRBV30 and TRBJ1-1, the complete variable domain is SQTIHQWPATLVQPVGSPLSLECTVEGTSNPNLYWYRQAAGRGLQLLFYSVGIGQISSEVPQNLSASRPQDRQFILSSKKLLLSDSGFYLCAWNRKGEAFFGQGTRLTVV.

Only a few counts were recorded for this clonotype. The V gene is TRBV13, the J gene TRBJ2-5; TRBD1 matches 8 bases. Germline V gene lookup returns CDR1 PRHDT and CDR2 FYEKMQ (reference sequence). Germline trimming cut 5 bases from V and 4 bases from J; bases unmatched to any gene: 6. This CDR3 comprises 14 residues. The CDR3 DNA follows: TGTGCCAGCAGCCATACAGACAGGGGAGAGACCCAGTACTTC. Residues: CASSHTDRGETQYF.

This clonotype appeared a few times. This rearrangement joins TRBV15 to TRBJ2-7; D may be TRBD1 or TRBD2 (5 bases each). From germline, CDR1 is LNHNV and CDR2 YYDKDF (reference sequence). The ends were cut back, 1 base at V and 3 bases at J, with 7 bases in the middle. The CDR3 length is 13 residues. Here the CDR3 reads CATSRAGSYEQYF. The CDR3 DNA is TGTGCCACCAGCAGAGCAGGGAGCTACGAGCAGTACTTC.

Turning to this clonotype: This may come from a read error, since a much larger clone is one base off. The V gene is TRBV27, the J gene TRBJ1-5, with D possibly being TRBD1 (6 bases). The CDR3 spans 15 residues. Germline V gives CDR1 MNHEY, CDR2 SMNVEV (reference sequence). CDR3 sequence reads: CAGSWGGYSNQPQHF. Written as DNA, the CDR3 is TGTGCCGGCAGTTGGGGGGGCTATAGCAATCAGCCCCAGCATTTT.

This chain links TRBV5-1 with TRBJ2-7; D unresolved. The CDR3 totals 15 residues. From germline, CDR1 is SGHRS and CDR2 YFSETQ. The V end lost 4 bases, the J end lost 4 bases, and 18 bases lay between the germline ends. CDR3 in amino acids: CASSRTLWKSYEQYV. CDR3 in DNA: TGCGCCAGCAGCCGCACCCTGTGGAAATCTTACGAGCAGTACGTC.

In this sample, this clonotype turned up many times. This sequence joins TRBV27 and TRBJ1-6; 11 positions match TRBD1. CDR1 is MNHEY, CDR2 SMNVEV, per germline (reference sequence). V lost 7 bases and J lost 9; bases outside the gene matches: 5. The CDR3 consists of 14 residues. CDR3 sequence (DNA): TGTGCCAGCAAAGCGGGACAGGGGGGTTCACCCCTCCACTTT. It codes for CASKAGQGGSPLHF.

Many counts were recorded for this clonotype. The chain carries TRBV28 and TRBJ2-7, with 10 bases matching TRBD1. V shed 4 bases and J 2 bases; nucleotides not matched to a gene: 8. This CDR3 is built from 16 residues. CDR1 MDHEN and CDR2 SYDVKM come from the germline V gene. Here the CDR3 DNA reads TGTGCCAGCAGTTCCGTGACAGGGGGCTTCACCTACGAGCAGTACTTC. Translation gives CASSSVTGGFTYEQYF.

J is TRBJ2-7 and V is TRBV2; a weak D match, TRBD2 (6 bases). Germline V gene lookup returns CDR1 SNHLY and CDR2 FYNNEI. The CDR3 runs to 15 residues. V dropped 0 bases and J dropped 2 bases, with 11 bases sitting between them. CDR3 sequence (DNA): TGTGCCAGCAGTGAAGCGCTGTGGAGGGCCTACGAGCAGTACTTC. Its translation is CASSEALWRAYEQYF. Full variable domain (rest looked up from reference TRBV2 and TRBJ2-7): EPEVTQTPSHQVTQMGQEVILRCVPISNHLYFYWYRQILGQKVEFLVSFYNNEISEKSEIFDDQFSVERPDGSNFTLKIRSTKLEDSAMYFCASSEALWRAYEQYFGPGTRLTVT.

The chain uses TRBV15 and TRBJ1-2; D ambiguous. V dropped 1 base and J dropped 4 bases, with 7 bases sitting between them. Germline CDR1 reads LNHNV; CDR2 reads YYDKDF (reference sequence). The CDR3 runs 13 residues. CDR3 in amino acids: CATSRGNSYGYTF. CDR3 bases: TGTGCCACCAGCAGAGGAAATAGCTATGGCTACACCTTC.